The 17 T cell receptor beta chains in this list originate from one sample, sequenced in a study of T cell responses to AZD1222 COVID-19 vaccine. Profiled with immunoSEQ multiplex PCR; TCRdb holds only in-frame clones, not every one. The data show 90,000 to 130,000 clones, roughly 90% seen once. The sample was peripheral blood, taken 28 days after the second AZD1222 dose. Every receptor here comes from an adult who received the AZD1222 COVID-19 vaccine.

This chain links TRBV29-1 with TRBJ2-3; D tentatively fits TRBD1 or TRBD2 (5 bases each). Germline CDR1 and CDR2: SQVTM and ANQGSEA. The CDR3 is made up of 14 amino acids. CDR3 protein: CAVASSSSRGTQYF. CDR3 bases: TGCGCCGTGGCTAGCTCGTCGAGTAGGGGTACGCAGTATTTT.

This sequence joins TRBV5-1 and TRBJ1-2; tentative D call: TRBD1 (6 bases). V was pared by 4 bases and J by 0 bases, with 10 bases between. The CDR3 consists of 14 residues. Per germline, CDR1 SGHRS and CDR2 YFSETQ. CDR3 amino acids: CASSIQGSNYGYTF. CDR3 nucleotides: TGCGCCAGCAGCATACAGGGTTCTAACTATGGCTACACCTTC.

The chain is built from TRBV4-1 and TRBJ1-2; TRBD1 aligns across 7 bases. CDR3 length: 14 amino acids. Germline V CDR1 and CDR2: MGHRA, YSYEKL. J lost 2 bases, V lost 3 bases, and 3 bases had no gene match. The CDR3 spells CASSHADRNYGYTF. The DNA of the CDR3 is TGCGCCAGCAGCCACGCGGACAGGAACTATGGCTACACCTTC.

Details on this clone: At the DNA level, this CDR3 is encoded by other sequences in the same sample as well. The CDR3 protein is CASSLAGSTNEKLFF. Written as DNA, the CDR3 is TGCGCCAGCAGCTTGGCCGGGTCTACTAATGAAAAACTGTTTTTT. This rearrangement joins TRBV5-1 to TRBJ1-4; no reliable D call. Germline V gives CDR1 SGHRS, CDR2 YFSETQ. The CDR3 has 15 residues. The V gene lost 0 bases and the J gene lost 2 bases, with 8 bases spanning the gap.

The chain couples TRBV19 to TRBJ1-6, with D unclear. Germline CDR1 LNHDA, CDR2 SQIVND (reference sequence). The V end was cut by 7 bases, the J end by 3 bases, with 13 bases between. The CDR3 consists of 15 residues. This CDR3 is CASTPDGNYNSPLHF. The CDR3 nucleotides are TGTGCCAGTACCCCGGACGGGAACTATAATTCACCCCTCCACTTT.

The rearrangement joins TRBV2 to TRBJ2-1; 9 bases map to TRBD2. CDR3 length: 15 residues. The J segment lost 6 bases and the V segment lost 7 bases, leaving 10 bases of the junction unmatched. Per germline, CDR1 SNHLY and CDR2 FYNNEI. CDR3 in DNA: TGTGCCAGCACCCCGATGGGACTAGCCTCCAATGAGCAGTTCTTC. Its protein product is CASTPMGLASNEQFF.

This clone was seen only once. The rearrangement uses TRBV19 and TRBJ2-1; 7 positions agree with TRBD2. V lost 3 bases, J lost 6 bases, and 5 bases stayed unmatched. The CDR3 has 14 residues. Germline CDR1 and CDR2: LNHDA and SQIVND (reference sequence). CDR3 sequence: CASSIGEGVNEQFF. Here the CDR3 DNA reads TGTGCCAGTAGTATCGGGGAGGGTGTCAATGAGCAGTTCTTC.

This chain connects TRBV5-5 to TRBJ1-2; D is unresolved. The germline V and J ends were trimmed by 0 bases and 0 bases, with 15 bases remaining between them. The germline CDR1 and CDR2 sequences are SGHKS and YYEKEE (reference sequence). The CDR3 is 17 residues long. CDR3 coding DNA: TGTGCCAGCAGCTTGGGAAGTGGACGGCCCACTAACTATGGCTACACCTTC. It is translated as CASSLGSGRPTNYGYTF.

The J gene is TRBJ2-1, the V gene TRBV11-3; tentative D call: TRBD2 (6 bases). V gave up 1 base and J gave up 9 bases, with 10 bases separating them. The CDR3 has 13 amino acids. Germline V gene lookup returns CDR1 SGHNT and CDR2 YENEEA. CDR3 sequence reads: CASSLVLAGEQFF. DNA for the CDR3: TGTGCCAGCAGCTTAGTACTAGCAGGTGAGCAGTTCTTC.

The rearrangement links TRBV5-1 to TRBJ2-7, with D perhaps given as TRBD1 or TRBD2 (6 bases each). The V and J ends lost 1 base and 7 bases respectively, with 9 bases between them. This CDR3 has 12 amino acids. CDR1 is SGHRS, CDR2 YFSETQ, per germline. The CDR3 sequence is CASSLTGREQYF. Here the CDR3 DNA reads TGCGCCAGCAGCTTGACAGGGAGGGAGCAGTACTTC.

The chain employs TRBV9 and TRBJ1-2, with D possibly matching TRBD1 (5 bases). Trimming stripped 4 bases from V and 9 bases from J, with 13 bases between. The germline V gene has CDR1 SGDLS and CDR2 YYNGEE. This CDR3 is built from 12 residues. CDR3 sequence: CASSSGEYSYTF. The DNA of the CDR3 is TGTGCCAGCAGCTCGGGGGAATATAGCTACACCTTC.

The CDR3 is CASSQWTDMNTEAFF. CDR3 sequence (DNA): TGTGCCAGCAGTCAGTGGACAGACATGAACACTGAAGCTTTCTTT. The chain has TRBV6-5 and TRBJ1-1, with a possible D match to TRBD1 (6 bases). This CDR3 is 15 amino acids long. Deletions cut 5 bases from V and 0 bases from J, with 13 bases between. CDR1 is MNHEY and CDR2 is SVGAGI in the germline V gene.

The chain joins TRBV5-1 to TRBJ2-1; 8 nucleotides match TRBD2. The CDR3 runs to 17 residues. The germline gives CDR1 SGHRS, CDR2 YFSETQ. After removal of 2 bases from V and 2 bases from J, the junction contained 9 bases not matched to a gene. CDR3 nucleotides: TGCGCCAGCAGCTTAAGGGGCGCGGGGGGCACCTACAATGAGCAGTTCTTC. This translates into CASSLRGAGGTYNEQFF.

The CDR3 region has the DNA TGTGCCAGCAGCCAAGTAGGGGCAGCAACCTACGAGCAGTACTTC. It specifies CASSQVGAATYEQYF. The V call is TRBV14, the J call TRBJ2-7; the D gene is possibly TRBD1 (5 bases). The germline gives CDR1 SGHDN, CDR2 FVKESK. The CDR3 runs 15 residues. Trimming cost V 1 base and J 2 bases, with 12 bases left between them.

This clone has a handful of counts. The V call is TRBV10-3, the J call TRBJ1-2; maybe TRBD1 (5 bases). This CDR3 comprises 15 residues. With 2 bases removed from V and 9 bases from J, the gap between germline ends came to 19 bases. The germline V gene has CDR1 ENHRY and CDR2 SYGVKD. The CDR3 spells CAISEGTAGVLRYTF. Written as DNA, the CDR3 is TGTGCCATCAGTGAGGGGACGGCTGGGGTACTTCGCTACACCTTC.

J is TRBJ1-4 and V is TRBV4-1; a possible D gene is TRBD1 (5 bases). The V and J ends lost 1 base and 7 bases respectively, with 10 bases between them. The CDR3 spans 14 residues. Germline CDR1 MGHRA, CDR2 YSYEKL. DNA of the CDR3: TGCGCCAGCAGCCAAGGGACAAGGGGTGAAAAACTGTTTTTT. This translates into CASSQGTRGEKLFF.

J is TRBJ1-1 and V is TRBV28, with unresolved D. The CDR3 totals 14 residues. V was pared by 1 base and J by 0 bases, with 6 bases between. Germline CDR1 and CDR2: MDHEN and SYDVKM. CDR3: CASSLSFLNTEAFF. The DNA of the CDR3 is TGTGCCAGCAGTTTATCTTTTTTGAACACTGAAGCTTTCTTT.